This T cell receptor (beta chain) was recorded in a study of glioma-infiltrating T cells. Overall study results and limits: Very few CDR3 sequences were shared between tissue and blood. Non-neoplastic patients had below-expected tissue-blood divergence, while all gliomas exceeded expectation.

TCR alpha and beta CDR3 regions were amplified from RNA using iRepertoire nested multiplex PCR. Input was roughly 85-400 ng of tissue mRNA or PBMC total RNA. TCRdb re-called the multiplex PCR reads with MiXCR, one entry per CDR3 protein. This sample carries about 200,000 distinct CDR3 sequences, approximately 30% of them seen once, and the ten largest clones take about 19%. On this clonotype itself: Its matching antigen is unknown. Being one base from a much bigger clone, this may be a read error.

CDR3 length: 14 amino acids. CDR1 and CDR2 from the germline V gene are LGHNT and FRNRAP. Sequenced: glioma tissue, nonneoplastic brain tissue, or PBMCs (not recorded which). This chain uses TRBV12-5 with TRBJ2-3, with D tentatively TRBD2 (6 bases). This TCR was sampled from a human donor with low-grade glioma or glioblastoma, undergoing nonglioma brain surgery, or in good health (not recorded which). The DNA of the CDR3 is TGTGCTAGTGGTTTGTCCGGGACTGCAGATACGAAGTATTTT. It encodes CASGLSGTADTKYF.